Listed here is a single TCR beta chain. Its antigen is currently unknown. All of the isolated RNA was reverse transcribed, so expressed TCRB transcripts were sequenced. Clones were read by immunoSEQ multiplex PCR, and TCRdb kept only the in-frame ones, dropping some. The sample contains 150,000 to 180,000 clones, over 9% of which appear only once. This sample is part of a study of beta chain features in type 1 diabetes. The CDR3 is made up of 14 amino acids. Germline CDR1 and CDR2: SGHDT and YYEEEE. V lost 4 bases, J lost 8 bases, and 15 bases lay in between. Whole-study findings and limits: All four CD4+ subsets from Type 1 diabetes patients carried moderately but significantly shorter TCRB CDR3s.

The receptor comes from a man between 25 and 39 years old with type 1 diabetes. The J gene is TRBJ1-4, the V gene TRBV5-6; a weak D match, TRBD1 (6 bases). The sequencing input was central memory CD4+ T cells from blood. The CDR3 loop reads CASSDTGFGEKLFF. The DNA for the CDR3 is TGTGCCAGCAGCGACACAGGGTTTGGAGAAAAACTGTTTTTT.